Below are 2 T cell receptor beta chains sequenced from a single sample in a study of cytomegalovirus exposure and HLA in healthy donors. This PCR relied on a set of 60 Vbeta primers and 13 Jbeta primers. Sequencing used immunoSEQ multiplex PCR; TCRdb keeps in-frame clones, though not all of them. Seen here are roughly 180,000 clones, around 80% observed once, and the top ten hold approximately 1.5%. The sequenced sample was PBMCs. These receptors originate from a woman in her twenties or thirties in good health and CMV-seropositive.

The CDR3 bases are TGCGCCAGCAGCCTAAATGGGCAGACCCAGTACTTC. Encoded protein: CASSLNGQTQYF. V usage is TRBV4-1 and J usage is TRBJ2-5; D is ambiguous. Trimming took off 4 bases at V and 6 bases at J, with 9 bases between the two ends. Per the germline V gene, CDR1 is MGHRA and CDR2 is YSYEKL. The CDR3 contains 12 residues.

This chain uses TRBV28 with TRBJ2-7; maybe TRBD2 (7 bases). The CDR3 is made up of 15 amino acids. The germline V gene has CDR1 MDHEN and CDR2 SYDVKM. V dropped 5 bases and J dropped 4 bases, with 18 bases sitting between them. The CDR3 DNA sequence: TGTGCCAGCAGTATCCTTGGGAGGGGGGAATACGAGCAGTACTTC. The encoded protein is CASSILGRGEYEQYF.